Below, 25 T cell receptor beta chains from the same sample are listed, as sequenced in a study of blood T cell repertoires in COVID-19 (dated by TCRdb to the early 2020s). Receptors were amplified or captured by the immunoSEQ multiplex PCR assay. In its TCRdb copy, this immuneACCESS table keeps in-frame sequences only and misses some clones. Where compared with another copy, unresolved V genes explain less than half of these, and the others have no known cause. Within this sample are 150,000 to 200,000 clones, with roughly 83% of them counted one time only. The ten largest clones add up to approximately 5.1% of the sample. The sequencing input was PBMCs or T cells enriched from blood (not recorded which). Every receptor here comes from a man aged 65-85 years who had been exposed to COVID-19.

The V gene is TRBV18, the J gene TRBJ2-3; 8 bases are a match to TRBD2. This CDR3 spans 16 amino acids. Germline V gives CDR1 KGHSH, CDR2 LQKENI. The J segment lost 2 bases and the V segment lost 2 bases, leaving 6 bases of the junction unmatched. The CDR3: CASSPGGGGNTDTQYF. DNA for the CDR3: TGTGCCAGCTCACCAGGAGGCGGGGGGAACACAGATACGCAGTATTTT.

The rearrangement links TRBV27 to TRBJ1-2; tentative D call: TRBD1 (5 bases). The germline V gene encodes CDR1 MNHEY and CDR2 SMNVEV (reference sequence). With 8 bases removed from V and 8 bases from J, the gap between germline ends came to 21 bases. This CDR3 comprises 14 residues. CDR3 loop: CASAITATQGGYTF. The CDR3 nucleotides are TGTGCCAGCGCTATAACGGCTACCCAGGGAGGCTACACCTTC.

CDR3 amino acids: CASSEPRGGRGTGELFF. As DNA, the CDR3 is TGTGCCAGCAGCGAGCCGCGGGGGGGGCGCGGAACCGGGGAGCTGTTTTTT. The chain has TRBV9 and TRBJ2-2, with 9 nucleotides matching TRBD2. J gave up 5 bases and V 3 bases, and 11 bases lay outside the gene matches. Germline V gene sequence: CDR1 SGDLS, CDR2 YYNGEE. This CDR3 comprises 17 residues.

The chain recombines TRBV5-1 with TRBJ1-5, with a tentative D call TRBD1 (5 bases). The CDR3 runs to 13 residues. The V end was cut by 4 bases, the J end by 8 bases, with 13 bases between. Germline CDR1 is SGHRS and CDR2 is YFSETQ. The CDR3 loop reads CASSLNGGEPQHF. The CDR3 DNA sequence: TGCGCCAGCAGCCTGAACGGGGGAGAGCCCCAGCATTTT.

The gene calls are TRBV5-5 and TRBJ2-5, with D unresolved. The CDR3 loop spans 11 amino acids. V was clipped by 1 base and J by 4 bases, with 2 bases between them. Germline V lookup: CDR1 SGHKS, CDR2 YYEKEE (reference sequence). CDR3 region: CASSLLETQYF. In DNA, the CDR3 is TGTGCCAGCAGCTTGCTAGAGACCCAGTACTTC. The variable domain in full, with the rest retrieved from reference TRBV5-5 and TRBJ2-5, is DAGVTQSPTHLIKTRGQQVTLRCSPISGHKSVSWYQQVLGQGPQFIFQYYEKEERGRGNFPDRFSARQFPNYSSELNVNALLLGDSALYLCASSLLETQYFGPGTRLLVL.

The chain uses TRBV28 and TRBJ1-2, with 7 bases that match TRBD1. Looked up from germline, CDR1 is MDHEN and CDR2 is SYDVKM. The junction had 6 bases not matched to a gene; V was cut back by 1 base and J by 4 bases. The CDR3 is made up of 15 amino acids. CDR3 coding DNA: TGTGCCAGCAGTTTATTGATAGGGGGCCTCTATGGCTACACCTTC. Amino acid sequence: CASSLLIGGLYGYTF.

This clone has a single count. The chain employs TRBV6-2 or TRBV6-3 and TRBJ1-5; TRBD1 matches 8 bases. CDR3 length equals 16 residues. V lost 5 bases, J lost 1 base, and 7 bases stayed unmatched. Germline-derived CDR1 and CDR2 are MNHEY and SVGEGT. The DNA of the CDR3 is TGTGCCAGCAGTAGAGGCCAGGGGGCGAGCAATCAGCCCCAGCATTTT. Encoded protein: CASSRGQGASNQPQHF.

The chain links TRBV28 to TRBJ2-7; D uncertain. Germline-derived CDR1 and CDR2 are MDHEN and SYDVKM. The CDR3 consists of 16 residues. The V end lost 5 bases, the J end lost 0 bases, and 17 bases lay between the germline ends. The CDR3 reads CASSRYRITRSYEQYF. The CDR3 bases are TGTGCCAGCAGTCGTTACAGAATTACCCGCTCCTACGAGCAGTACTTC.

The rearrangement joins TRBV6-5 to TRBJ1-5, with TRBD1 as a possible D gene (5 bases). Germline V gene data show CDR1 as MNHEY and CDR2 as SVGAGI. The V gene lost 6 bases and the J gene lost 6 bases, with 15 bases spanning the gap. The CDR3 sequence is 14 residues long. CDR3 region: CASSPTPDSQPQHF. DNA of the CDR3: TGTGCCAGCAGCCCGACCCCTGACAGTCAGCCCCAGCATTTT.

The rearrangement uses TRBV4-1 and TRBJ2-5, with TRBD2 matching 12 bases. Germline V gene lookup returns CDR1 MGHRA and CDR2 YSYEKL. The CDR3 contains 15 residues. The junction had 6 bases not matched to a gene; V was cut back by 1 base and J by 9 bases. CDR3 nucleotides: TGCGCCAGCAGCCAAGGTCGGACTAGCGGGGCGGCCCAGTACTTC. As protein: CASSQGRTSGAAQYF.

The genes are TRBV28 and TRBJ2-5, with D perhaps matching TRBD2 (6 bases). Germline lookup yields CDR1 MDHEN and CDR2 SYDVKM. The CDR3 totals 13 residues. Trimming pared 10 bases from V and 1 base from J, leaving 13 bases between. This CDR3 reads CAITRGSQETQYF. CDR3 sequence (DNA): TGTGCCATCACCCGGGGGAGCCAAGAGACCCAGTACTTC.

This chain links TRBV27 with TRBJ1-1; TRBD1 aligns across 7 bases. The J segment lost 5 bases and the V segment lost 3 bases, leaving 3 bases of the junction unmatched. The CDR3 sequence is 13 residues long. Germline V gene sequence: CDR1 MNHEY, CDR2 SMNVEV (reference sequence). Here the CDR3 reads CASSFDRDTEAFF. The CDR3 DNA is TGTGCCAGCAGTTTCGACAGGGATACTGAAGCTTTCTTT.

The chain joins TRBV5-6 to TRBJ1-2; TRBD1 agrees at 7 bases. CDR3 length: 15 residues. Germline V lookup: CDR1 SGHDT, CDR2 YYEEEE. J lost 4 bases, V lost 0 bases, and 6 bases had no gene match. The CDR3 bases are TGTGCCAGCAGCTTGGTGAGACAGGGAGGCTATGGCTACACCTTC. Amino acids: CASSLVRQGGYGYTF.

The chain links TRBV28 to TRBJ1-3; TRBD1 agrees at 7 bases. V lost 7 bases and J lost 2; bases outside the gene matches: 8. This CDR3 has 15 amino acids. CDR1 is MDHEN, CDR2 SYDVKM, per germline. The CDR3 region is CASTRQGGTGNTIYF. CDR3 bases: TGTGCCAGCACCCGGCAGGGGGGCACTGGAAACACCATATATTTT.

The V gene is TRBV24-1, the J gene TRBJ1-2, with TRBD1 matching 9 bases. The CDR3 consists of 13 residues. The germline CDR1 and CDR2 sequences are KGHDR and SFDVKD. V lost 5 bases and J lost 7; bases outside the gene matches: 4. The chain's CDR3 is CATSAGTGSGYTF. DNA of the CDR3: TGTGCCACCAGTGCAGGGACAGGGAGTGGCTACACCTTC.

This clone appeared many times. The genes are TRBV21-1 and TRBJ2-7; the table's D call, TRBD2, has no DNA check behind it. TRBV21-1 is noted as a pseudogene. The CDR3 runs 15 residues. CDR3 loop: CASSKPSRRRYEQYF. In nucleotides, the CDR3 is TGTGCCAGCAGCAAACCATCTAGGAGGCGGTACGAGCAGTACTTC.

The J gene is TRBJ1-1, the V gene TRBV28, with 9 bases aligning to TRBD1. CDR1 is MDHEN and CDR2 is SYDVKM in the germline V gene. V shed 5 bases and J 5 bases; nucleotides not matched to a gene: 12. The CDR3 length is 16 residues. CDR3 loop: CASSQPGQGFWTEAFF. The CDR3 DNA reads as TGTGCCAGCAGTCAACCGGGACAGGGATTCTGGACTGAAGCTTTCTTT. The full variable domain, rest sourced from reference TRBV28 and TRBJ1-1, is DVKVTQSSRYLVKRTGEKVFLECVQDMDHENMFWYRQDPGLGLRLIYFSYDVKMKEKGDIPEGYSVSREKKERFSLILESASTNQTSMYLCASSQPGQGFWTEAFFGQGTRLTVV.

The chain couples TRBV6-5 to TRBJ2-4, with 9 bases identical to TRBD1. This CDR3 comprises 15 residues. V shed 7 bases, J shed 3 bases, and the junction held 7 bases outside the gene matches. In germline, CDR1 is MNHEY, CDR2 SVGAGI. In nucleotides, the CDR3 is TGTGCCAGCATTACAGGGGGCTTTGGCAAAAACATTCAGTACTTC. Residues: CASITGGFGKNIQYF.

This clone was observed a few times. The chain joins TRBV19 to TRBJ2-7; 12 bases line up with TRBD2. This CDR3 has 14 amino acids. Germline V gene data show CDR1 as LNHDA and CDR2 as SQIVND (reference sequence). V was pared by 5 bases and J by 7 bases, with 6 bases of the junction left unmatched. The chain's CDR3 is CASSAGLAGREQYF. The CDR3 DNA reads as TGTGCCAGTAGTGCCGGACTAGCGGGGAGGGAGCAGTACTTC.

This clone was picked up a small number of times. This rearrangement joins TRBV6-2 or TRBV6-3 to TRBJ2-7, with D possibly matching TRBD1 (6 bases). The CDR3 is 15 residues long. V was cut by 5 bases and J by 0 bases, with 14 bases left in between. CDR1 is MNHEY and CDR2 is SVGEGT in the germline V gene. The CDR3 loop is CASSQQGLTSYEQYF. The DNA of the CDR3 is TGTGCCAGCAGTCAACAGGGTCTGACCTCCTACGAGCAGTACTTC.

This chain uses TRBV7-2 with TRBJ2-2; tentative D call: TRBD2 (6 bases). This CDR3 is built from 14 residues. Germline CDR1 SGHTA, CDR2 FQGNSA. The ends were cut back, 5 bases at V and 8 bases at J, with 15 bases in the middle. This CDR3 is CASSGGSRTGELFF. The CDR3 nucleotides are TGTGCCAGCAGCGGGGGGTCCCGAACGGGGGAGCTGTTTTTT. Complete variable domain (other parts from reference TRBV7-2 and TRBJ2-2): GAGVSQSPSNKVTEKGKDVELRCDPISGHTALYWYRQSLGQGLEFLIYFQGNSAPDKSGLPSDRFSAERTGGSVSTLTIQRTQQEDSAVYLCASSGGSRTGELFFGEGSRLTVL.

The V gene is TRBV7-2, the J gene TRBJ2-5; 8 bases are a match to TRBD2. The J segment lost 7 bases and the V segment lost 5 bases, leaving 9 bases of the junction unmatched. Germline assignment: CDR1 SGHTA and CDR2 FQGNSA. This CDR3 spans 14 amino acids. This chain's CDR3 is CASSQTRGGGTQYF. In nucleotides, the CDR3 is TGTGCCAGCAGCCAAACACGGGGGGGCGGGACCCAGTACTTC.

This rearrangement joins TRBV6-2 or TRBV6-3 to TRBJ2-7; 7 bases match TRBD2. The germline CDR1 and CDR2 sequences are MNHEY and SVGEGT. The CDR3 extends over 16 amino acids. The trim removed 0 bases at V and 6 bases at J, leaving 11 bases unmatched. CDR3 sequence reads: CASSYSKGGLVTEQYF. The CDR3 nucleotides read TGTGCCAGCAGTTACTCGAAGGGTGGACTAGTTACCGAGCAGTACTTC.

The V and J genes are TRBV18 and TRBJ1-4; a possible D gene is TRBD1 (6 bases). V lost 4 bases, J lost 5 bases, and 11 bases lay in between. The CDR3 has 14 residues. The germline gives CDR1 KGHSH, CDR2 LQKENI. The CDR3 sequence: CASSRQERNEKLFF. In nucleotides, the CDR3 is TGTGCCAGCTCACGACAGGAGCGGAATGAAAAACTGTTTTTT. Based on the CDR3 plus reference TRBV18 and TRBJ1-4, the full variable domain is NAGVMQNPRHLVRRRGQEARLRCSPMKGHSHVYWYRQLPEEGLKFMVYLQKENIIDESGMPKERFSAEFPKEGPSILRIQQVVRGDSAAYFCASSRQERNEKLFFGSGTQLSVL.

The chain employs TRBV7-9 and TRBJ2-1, with a weak D call TRBD2 (6 bases). V was cut by 4 bases and J by 4 bases, with 17 bases left in between. The CDR3 covers 16 residues. Per the germline V gene, CDR1 is SEHNR and CDR2 is FQNEAQ (reference sequence). The CDR3 sequence is CASSWVPGLTYNEQFF. CDR3 DNA sequence: TGTGCCAGCAGCTGGGTTCCGGGACTCACTTACAATGAGCAGTTCTTC.